This T cell receptor beta chain was obtained from a study of blood T cell repertoires in COVID-19. Study overall: The United States, Italy and Spain provided the acute and convalescent COVID-19 samples. Sources were T cells, B-cell-depleted T cells, or PBMCs; the material itself was cDNA or gDNA.

Produced via immunoSEQ multiplex PCR; TCRdb's table is partial and in-frame only. The sample yields about 81,000 clones, roughly 80% seen once. The CDR3 spans 14 residues. The V and J ends lost 2 bases and 0 bases respectively, with 8 bases between them. Germline CDR1 MNHEY, CDR2 SMNVEV (reference sequence). A few counts support this clone. The chain uses TRBV27 and TRBJ2-7; the D gene is possibly TRBD1 (5 bases). The source of this sequence is a woman between 45 and 60 years old with acute or convalescent COVID-19. The sequenced sample was peripheral blood. The CDR3 region has the DNA TGTGCCAGCAGTTTACAAGGGGCCTCCTACGAGCAGTACTTC. This sequence encodes CASSLQGASYEQYF.